These 21 T cell receptor beta chains were all obtained from the same sample, sequenced in a study of blood T cell repertoires in COVID-19. The assay was immunoSEQ multiplex PCR, and TCRdb's table has in-frame clones only and misses some. The table lists roughly 150,000 clones, 82% of them singletons. Specimen: PBMCs or T cells enriched from blood (not recorded which). These receptors originate from a man aged 60-69 years who had recovered from COVID-19.

Only one count was recorded for this clone. The chain couples TRBV11-2 to TRBJ2-5; TRBD2 matches at 8 bases. CDR3 size: 15 residues. The junction had 6 bases not matched to a gene; V was cut back by 3 bases and J by 3 bases. The germline V gene encodes CDR1 SGHAT and CDR2 FQNNGV. The CDR3 DNA follows: TGTGCCAGCAGCTTGGGCGGGGGGCAGGAAGAGACCCAGTACTTC. Translated, it gives CASSLGGGQEETQYF.

The chain is built from TRBV18 and TRBJ2-2, with TRBD2 matching over 8 bases. The CDR3 consists of 21 residues. The V and J ends lost 3 bases and 0 bases, in that order; junction bases with no gene match: 18. Germline-derived CDR1 and CDR2 are KGHSH and LQKENI. CDR3 in DNA: TGTGCCAGCTCACCGCTGTCGAGACCCCTATTTAGCGGGGCGAACACCGGGGAGCTGTTTTTT. This sequence encodes CASSPLSRPLFSGANTGELFF.

The rearrangement joins TRBV28 to TRBJ2-4, with 7 positions matching TRBD1. This CDR3 region has 14 residues. The V gene end was trimmed by 6 bases and the J gene end by 2 bases; junction bases not matched to a gene: 4. Germline V gene lookup returns CDR1 MDHEN and CDR2 SYDVKM. CDR3 bases: TGTGCCAGCAGCCCGGGACAGTCCAAAAACATTCAGTACTTC. It specifies CASSPGQSKNIQYF.

The CDR3 protein is CASSLLGQGDNEQFF. CDR3 bases: TGTGCCAGCAGCCTTTTGGGACAGGGTGACAATGAGCAGTTCTTC. V usage is TRBV28 and J usage is TRBJ2-1, with 9 bases that match TRBD1. Germline CDR1 is MDHEN and CDR2 is SYDVKM. The CDR3 sequence is 15 residues long. J was trimmed by 5 bases and V by 6 bases; bases with no gene match: 8.

The V call is TRBV7-8, the J call TRBJ1-2; 9 bases match TRBD1. CDR1 is SGHVS, CDR2 FQNEAQ, per germline. CDR3 length: 15 residues. The V segment lost 0 bases and the J segment 2 bases; nucleotides outside the gene matches: 1. The DNA for the CDR3 is TGTGCCAGCAGCTTAGCACAGGGGGCCAACTATGGCTACACCTTC. This gives the protein CASSLAQGANYGYTF.

The chain joins TRBV2 to TRBJ1-5; maybe TRBD1 (5 bases). This CDR3 spans 13 amino acids. V lost 8 bases and J 5 bases, leaving 13 bases between the germline ends. CDR1 SNHLY and CDR2 FYNNEI come from the germline V gene. The CDR3 loop reads CASSTRADQPQHF. CDR3 bases: TGTGCCAGCTCCACCAGGGCGGATCAGCCCCAGCATTTT.

The chain couples TRBV11-3 to TRBJ2-7, with TRBD2 as a possible D gene (6 bases). CDR1 is SGHNT, CDR2 YENEEA, per germline. V lost 3 bases, J lost 7 bases, and 10 bases lay in between. The CDR3 contains 12 residues. CDR3 DNA sequence: TGTGCCAGCAGCTTCGGGACTTCTGAGCAGTACTTC. Amino acid sequence: CASSFGTSEQYF.

The chain recombines TRBV15 with TRBJ2-3; 7 bases map to TRBD2. With 2 bases clipped from V and 10 bases from J, the junction kept 6 bases outside the gene matches. This CDR3 region has 13 residues. Germline V CDR1 and CDR2: LNHNV, YYDKDF (reference sequence). CDR3 sequence: CATSRLVAGAQYF. The DNA for the CDR3 is TGTGCCACCAGCAGATTAGTGGCGGGGGCGCAGTATTTT.

The chain has TRBV18 and TRBJ2-7; 10 nucleotides agree with TRBD2. Germline-derived CDR1 and CDR2 are KGHSH and LQKENI. With 3 bases clipped from V and 7 bases from J, the junction kept 12 bases outside the gene matches. The CDR3 length is 16 residues. CDR3 residues: CASSPTDGAGGLEQYF. The CDR3, as DNA: TGTGCCAGCTCACCGACCGACGGAGCGGGAGGGCTTGAGCAGTACTTC.

This chain uses TRBV13 with TRBJ1-6; D possibly corresponds to TRBD1 (5 bases). This CDR3 has 12 residues. CDR1 is PRHDT and CDR2 is FYEKMQ in the germline V gene (reference sequence). Trimming stripped 5 bases from V and 13 bases from J, with 12 bases between. CDR3 in DNA: TGTGCCAGCAGCCCAAAGGGGTTTCCCCTCCACTTT. Its translation is CASSPKGFPLHF.

The rearrangement links TRBV28 to TRBJ2-1, with TRBD2 matching 12 bases. In germline, CDR1 is MDHEN, CDR2 SYDVKM. V shed 6 bases, J shed 0 bases, and the junction held 9 bases outside the gene matches. This CDR3 comprises 18 residues. The CDR3 DNA sequence: TGTGCCAGCAGGGGGGGACTAGCGGGCAGGAGCTCCTACAATGAGCAGTTCTTC. It is translated as CASRGGLAGRSSYNEQFF.

In its sample, this clone was seen once. The V call is TRBV25-1, the J call TRBJ2-1; no definite D call. CDR3 length: 12 amino acids. Germline values: CDR1 MGHDK, CDR2 SYGVNS. Trimming left V 8 bases short and J 6 bases short, with 11 bases between. The CDR3 region is CASRASGNEQFF. The CDR3 DNA reads as TGTGCCAGCCGAGCGTCGGGCAATGAGCAGTTCTTC.

This clone showed up just once. The rearrangement joins TRBV19 to TRBJ2-2; possible D gene TRBD2, 5 bases. This CDR3 is 13 amino acids long. Trimming removed 5 bases at V and 6 bases at J, with 10 bases between. CDR1 LNHDA and CDR2 SQIVND come from the germline V gene (reference sequence). The CDR3 sequence is CASSQRVAGELFF. In DNA form, the CDR3 reads TGTGCCAGTAGTCAGAGGGTCGCCGGGGAGCTGTTTTTT.

The chain links TRBV5-1 to TRBJ1-1; 8 bases map to TRBD1. This CDR3 contains 15 residues. CDR1 is SGHRS, CDR2 YFSETQ, per germline. Trimming took 1 base from V and 5 from J; bases not matched to a gene: 7. The CDR3: CASSLLQGARTEAFF. DNA of the CDR3: TGCGCCAGCAGCTTGTTGCAGGGGGCTAGGACTGAAGCTTTCTTT.

The chain combines TRBV19 with TRBJ2-7; 11 bases align to TRBD1. The CDR3 runs 15 residues. V dropped 1 base and J dropped 5; count of bases not matched to a gene: 4. Germline assignment: CDR1 LNHDA and CDR2 SQIVND (reference sequence). This chain's CDR3 is CASSIVGTGGNEQYF. In DNA form, the CDR3 reads TGTGCCAGTAGTATAGTTGGGACAGGGGGTAACGAGCAGTACTTC.

The chain has TRBV9 and TRBJ2-1, with 15 bases that match TRBD2. The CDR3 has 17 residues. The V and J ends lost 4 bases and 0 bases, in that order; junction bases with no gene match: 2. Looked up from germline, CDR1 is SGDLS and CDR2 is YYNGEE. As DNA, the CDR3 is TGTGCCAGCAGCCGGACTAGCGGGAGGGGCTCCTACAATGAGCAGTTCTTC. This encodes CASSRTSGRGSYNEQFF.

CDR3 DNA sequence: TGTGCCAGCAGCCCTCCGGACAGGAACGACTATGGCTACACCTTC. Translation: CASSPPDRNDYGYTF. This rearrangement joins TRBV5-5 to TRBJ1-2; 7 nucleotides match TRBD1. Unmatched junction bases numbered 9, after V lost 4 bases and J lost 3 bases. The CDR3 is 15 residues long. Germline loops: CDR1 SGHKS, CDR2 YYEKEE (reference sequence).

The genes are TRBV3-1 (or the pseudogene TRBV3-2) and TRBJ2-2, with D tentatively TRBD1 (5 bases). Trimming removed 5 bases from V and 0 bases from J, with 10 bases in between. The CDR3 extends over 15 amino acids. The germline gives CDR1 LGHDT, CDR2 YNNKEL (reference sequence). The CDR3 region has the DNA TGTGCCAGCAGCTCGAAGGGGTCGAACACCGGGGAGCTGTTTTTT. Its protein product is CASSSKGSNTGELFF.

This chain uses TRBV27 with TRBJ1-4; no reliable D call. The length of the CDR3 is 18 residues. The germline V and J ends were trimmed by 4 bases and 5 bases, with 23 bases remaining between them. Per the germline V gene, CDR1 is MNHEY and CDR2 is SMNVEV (reference sequence). Here the CDR3 reads CASSSNTRLNSRNEKLFF. The CDR3, as DNA: TGTGCCAGCAGTTCCAATACACGGTTGAACAGCCGGAATGAAAAACTGTTTTTT.

The chain couples TRBV27 to TRBJ2-3; no clear D gene. The V and J ends lost 0 bases and 0 bases respectively, with 4 bases between them. The CDR3 contains 14 residues. Germline CDR1 and CDR2: MNHEY and SMNVEV (reference sequence). The chain's CDR3 is CASSLSGSTDTQYF. In nucleotides, the CDR3 is TGTGCCAGCAGTTTATCCGGGAGCACAGATACGCAGTATTTT.

The rearrangement links TRBV28 to TRBJ2-1, with a tentative D call TRBD1 (6 bases). CDR3 size: 16 residues. V lost 2 bases, J lost 2 bases, and 13 bases lay in between. The V gene's germline CDR1 is MDHEN and CDR2 SYDVKM. The CDR3 reads CASSLPQGLAYNEQFF. The CDR3 coding sequence is TGTGCCAGCAGTTTACCCCAGGGGTTAGCCTACAATGAGCAGTTCTTC.